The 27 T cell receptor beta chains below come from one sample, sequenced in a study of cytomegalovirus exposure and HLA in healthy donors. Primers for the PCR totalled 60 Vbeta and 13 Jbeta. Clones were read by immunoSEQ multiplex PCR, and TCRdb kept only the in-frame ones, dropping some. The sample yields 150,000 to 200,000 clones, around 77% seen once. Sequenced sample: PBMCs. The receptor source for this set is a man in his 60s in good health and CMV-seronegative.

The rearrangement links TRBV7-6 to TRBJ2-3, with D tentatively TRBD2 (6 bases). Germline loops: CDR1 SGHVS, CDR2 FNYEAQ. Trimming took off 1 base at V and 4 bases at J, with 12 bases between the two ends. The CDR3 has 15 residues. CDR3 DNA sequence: TGTGCCAGCAGCTTAGGGCCGGGGGTGTCAGATACGCAGTATTTT. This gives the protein CASSLGPGVSDTQYF.

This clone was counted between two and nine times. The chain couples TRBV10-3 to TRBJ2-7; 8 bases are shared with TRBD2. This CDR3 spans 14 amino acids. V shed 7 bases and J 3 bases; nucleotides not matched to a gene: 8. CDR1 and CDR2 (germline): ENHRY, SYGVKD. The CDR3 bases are TGTGCCATCACCCCAGCACTAGCGGTCTACGAGCAGTACTTC. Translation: CAITPALAVYEQYF.

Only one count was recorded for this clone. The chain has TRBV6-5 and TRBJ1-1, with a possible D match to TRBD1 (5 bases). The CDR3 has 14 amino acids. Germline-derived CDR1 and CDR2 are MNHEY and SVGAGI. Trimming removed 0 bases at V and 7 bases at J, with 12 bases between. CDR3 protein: CASSYSGRVCEAFF. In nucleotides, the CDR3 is TGTGCCAGCAGTTACTCGGGCAGGGTTTGTGAAGCTTTCTTT.

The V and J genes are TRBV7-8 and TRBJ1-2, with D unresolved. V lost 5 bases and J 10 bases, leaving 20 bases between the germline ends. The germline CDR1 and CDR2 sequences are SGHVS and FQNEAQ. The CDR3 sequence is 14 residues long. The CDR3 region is CASSPRTLAADYTF. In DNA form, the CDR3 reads TGTGCCAGCAGCCCCAGGACTCTCGCTGCTGACTACACCTTC. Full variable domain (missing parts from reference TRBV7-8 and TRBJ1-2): GAGVSQSPRYKVAKRGQDVALRCDPISGHVSLFWYQQALGQGPEFLTYFQNEAQLDKSGLPSDRFFAERPEGSVSTLKIQRTQQEDSAVYLCASSPRTLAADYTFGSGTRLTVV.

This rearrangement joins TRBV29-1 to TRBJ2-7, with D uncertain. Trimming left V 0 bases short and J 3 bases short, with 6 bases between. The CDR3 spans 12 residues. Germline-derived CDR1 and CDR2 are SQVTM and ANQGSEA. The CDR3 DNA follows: TGCAGCGTTGAAGATACGGTCTACGAGCAGTACTTC. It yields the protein CSVEDTVYEQYF.

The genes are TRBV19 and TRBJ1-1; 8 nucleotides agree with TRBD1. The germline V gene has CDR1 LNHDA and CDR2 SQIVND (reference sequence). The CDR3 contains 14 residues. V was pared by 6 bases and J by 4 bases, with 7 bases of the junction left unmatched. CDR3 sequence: CASSSGGGFTEAFF. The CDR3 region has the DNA TGTGCCAGTAGCTCAGGGGGCGGCTTCACTGAAGCTTTCTTT.

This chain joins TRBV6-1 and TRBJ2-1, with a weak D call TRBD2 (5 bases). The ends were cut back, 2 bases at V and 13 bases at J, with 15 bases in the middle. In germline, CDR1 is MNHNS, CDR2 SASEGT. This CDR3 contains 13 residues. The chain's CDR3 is CASSETRWLAQFF. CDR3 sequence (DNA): TGTGCCAGCAGTGAAACTAGGTGGCTAGCTCAGTTCTTC.

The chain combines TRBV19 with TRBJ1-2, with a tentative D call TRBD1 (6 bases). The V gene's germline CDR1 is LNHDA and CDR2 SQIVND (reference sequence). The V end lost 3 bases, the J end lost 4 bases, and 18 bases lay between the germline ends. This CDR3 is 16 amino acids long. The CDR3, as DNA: TGTGCCAGTAGTATGGCCTTACAGGGATTATCCTATGGCTACACCTTC. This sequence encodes CASSMALQGLSYGYTF.

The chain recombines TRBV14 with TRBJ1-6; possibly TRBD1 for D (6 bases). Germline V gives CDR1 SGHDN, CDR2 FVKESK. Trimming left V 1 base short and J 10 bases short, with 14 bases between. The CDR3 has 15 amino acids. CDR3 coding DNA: TGTGCCAGCAGCCAAGGTAGACAGGCGAGGTCACCCCTCCACTTT. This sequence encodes CASSQGRQARSPLHF.

CDR3 in DNA: TGTGCCAGCAGTCTCCGGACAGGGAGAGAGACCCAGTACTTC. Translating gives CASSLRTGRETQYF. V usage is TRBV27 and J usage is TRBJ2-5; TRBD1 matches at 8 bases. The V segment lost 5 bases and the J segment 4 bases; nucleotides outside the gene matches: 6. The CDR3 runs to 14 residues. Germline V gene lookup returns CDR1 MNHEY and CDR2 SMNVEV (reference sequence).

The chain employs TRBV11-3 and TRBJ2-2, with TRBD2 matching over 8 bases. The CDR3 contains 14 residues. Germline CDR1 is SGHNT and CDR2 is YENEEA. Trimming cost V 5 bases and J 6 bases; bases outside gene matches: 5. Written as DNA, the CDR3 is TGTGCCAGCAGCCGGACTAGCTTGGCCGGGGAGCTGTTTTTT. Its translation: CASSRTSLAGELFF.

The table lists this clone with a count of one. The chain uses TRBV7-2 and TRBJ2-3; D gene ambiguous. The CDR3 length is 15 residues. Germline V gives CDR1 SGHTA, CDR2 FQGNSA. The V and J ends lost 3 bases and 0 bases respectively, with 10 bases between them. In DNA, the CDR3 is TGTGCCAGCAGCTTCCAAGCGTATAGCACAGATACGCAGTATTTT. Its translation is CASSFQAYSTDTQYF.

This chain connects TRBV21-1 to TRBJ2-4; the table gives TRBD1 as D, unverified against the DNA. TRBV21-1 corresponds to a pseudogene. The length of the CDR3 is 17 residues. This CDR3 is CASSKGRTELAKNIQYF. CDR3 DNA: TGTGCCAGCAGCAAGGGTAGGACAGAACTAGCCAAAAACATTCAGTACTTC.

CDR3 DNA sequence: TGTGCCAGCAGCCTCGAGACAGGGCTGGCTTTCTTT. This codes for CASSLETGLAFF. The rearrangement joins TRBV28 to TRBJ1-1, with TRBD1 matching over 7 bases. Per the germline V gene, CDR1 is MDHEN and CDR2 is SYDVKM. The CDR3 is 12 residues long. V shed 6 bases and J 11 bases; nucleotides not matched to a gene: 9.

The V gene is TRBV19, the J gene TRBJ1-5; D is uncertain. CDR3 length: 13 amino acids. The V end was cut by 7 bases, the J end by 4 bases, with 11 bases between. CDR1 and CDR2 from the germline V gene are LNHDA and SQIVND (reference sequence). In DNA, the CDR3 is TGTGCCAGTACCGGTGAGAGGAATCAGCCCCAGCATTTT. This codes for CASTGERNQPQHF.

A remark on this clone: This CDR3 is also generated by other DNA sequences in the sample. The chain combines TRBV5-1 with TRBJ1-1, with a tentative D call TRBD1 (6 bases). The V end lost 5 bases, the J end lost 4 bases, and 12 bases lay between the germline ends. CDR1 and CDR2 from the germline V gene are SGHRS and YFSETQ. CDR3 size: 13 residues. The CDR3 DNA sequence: TGCGCCAGCAGTTCACAGGGTAGCACTGAAGCTTTCTTT. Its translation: CASSSQGSTEAFF.

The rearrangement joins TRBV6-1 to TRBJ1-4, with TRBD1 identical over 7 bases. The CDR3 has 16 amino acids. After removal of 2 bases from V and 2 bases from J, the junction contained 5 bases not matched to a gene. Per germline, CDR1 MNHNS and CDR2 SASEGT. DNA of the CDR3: TGTGCCAGCAGTGAAACGAGGACAGGTACTAATGAAAAACTGTTTTTT. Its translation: CASSETRTGTNEKLFF.

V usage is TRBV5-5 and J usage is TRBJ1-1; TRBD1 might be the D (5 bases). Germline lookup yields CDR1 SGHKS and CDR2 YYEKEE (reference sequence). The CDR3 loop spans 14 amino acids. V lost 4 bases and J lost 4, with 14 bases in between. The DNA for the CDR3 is TGTGCCAGCAGCATTCCGGGGGTGGCCACTGAAGCTTTCTTT. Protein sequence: CASSIPGVATEAFF.

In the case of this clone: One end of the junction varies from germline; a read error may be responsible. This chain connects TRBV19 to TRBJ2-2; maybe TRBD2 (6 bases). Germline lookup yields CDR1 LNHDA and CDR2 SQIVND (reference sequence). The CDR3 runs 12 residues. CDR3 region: CASNIAAGELFF. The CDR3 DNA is TGTGCCAGTAATATAGCGGCCGGGGAGCTGTTTTTT.

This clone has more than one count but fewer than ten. CDR3 DNA sequence: TGTGCCAGCAGCTCTCAGGGTAGTTCACCCCTCCACTTT. Translated: CASSSQGSSPLHF. The rearrangement joins TRBV7-8 to TRBJ1-6; tentative D call: TRBD1 (5 bases). The germline V and J ends were trimmed by 4 bases and 9 bases, with 10 bases remaining between them. The CDR3 runs to 13 residues. Per germline, CDR1 SGHVS and CDR2 FQNEAQ. Full variable domain (missing parts from reference TRBV7-8 and TRBJ1-6): GAGVSQSPRYKVAKRGQDVALRCDPISGHVSLFWYQQALGQGPEFLTYFQNEAQLDKSGLPSDRFFAERPEGSVSTLKIQRTQQEDSAVYLCASSSQGSSPLHFGNGTRLTVT.

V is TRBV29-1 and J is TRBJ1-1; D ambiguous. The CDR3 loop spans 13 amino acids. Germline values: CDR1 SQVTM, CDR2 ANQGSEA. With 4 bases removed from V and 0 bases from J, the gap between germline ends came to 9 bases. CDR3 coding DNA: TGCAGCGTTGCGAGGAGAGTGAACACTGAAGCTTTCTTT. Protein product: CSVARRVNTEAFF.

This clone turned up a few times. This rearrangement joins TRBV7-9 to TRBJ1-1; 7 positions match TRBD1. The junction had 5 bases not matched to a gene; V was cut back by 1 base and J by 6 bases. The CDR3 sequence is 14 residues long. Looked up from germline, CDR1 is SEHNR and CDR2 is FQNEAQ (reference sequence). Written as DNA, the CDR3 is TGTGCCAGCAGCTTAGGACAGGGAATCGCTGAAGCTTTCTTT. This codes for CASSLGQGIAEAFF.

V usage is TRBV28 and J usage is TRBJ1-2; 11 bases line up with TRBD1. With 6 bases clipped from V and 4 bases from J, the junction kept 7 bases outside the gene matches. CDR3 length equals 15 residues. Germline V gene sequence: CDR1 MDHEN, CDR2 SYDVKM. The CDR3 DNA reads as TGTGCCAGCAGCGCTGGACAGGGGGCTTCCTATGGCTACACCTTC. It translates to CASSAGQGASYGYTF.

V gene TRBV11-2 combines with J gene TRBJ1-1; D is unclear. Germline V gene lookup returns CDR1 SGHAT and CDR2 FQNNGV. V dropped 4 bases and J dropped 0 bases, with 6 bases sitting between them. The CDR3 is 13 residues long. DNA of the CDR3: TGTGCCAGCAGCTCCTATATGAACACTGAAGCTTTCTTT. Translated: CASSSYMNTEAFF.

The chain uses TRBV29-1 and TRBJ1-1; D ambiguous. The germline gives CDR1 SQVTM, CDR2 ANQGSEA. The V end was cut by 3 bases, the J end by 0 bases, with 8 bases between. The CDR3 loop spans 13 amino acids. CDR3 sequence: CSVEVQMNTEAFF. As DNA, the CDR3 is TGCAGCGTTGAGGTACAGATGAACACTGAAGCTTTCTTT.

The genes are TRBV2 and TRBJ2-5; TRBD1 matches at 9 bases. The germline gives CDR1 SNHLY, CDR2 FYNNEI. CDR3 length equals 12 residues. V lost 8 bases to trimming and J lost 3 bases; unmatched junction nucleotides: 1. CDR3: CASDRGKETQYF. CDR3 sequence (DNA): TGTGCCAGCGACAGGGGGAAAGAGACCCAGTACTTC.

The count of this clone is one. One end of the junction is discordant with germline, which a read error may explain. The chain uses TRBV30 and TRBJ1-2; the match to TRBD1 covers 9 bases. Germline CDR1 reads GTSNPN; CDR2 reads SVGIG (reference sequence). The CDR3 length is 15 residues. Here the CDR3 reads CAWSVLSRQGEGYPF. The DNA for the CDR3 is TGTGCCTGGAGTGTATTAAGTCGACAGGGGGAGGGCTACCCCTTC.